The rows below give T cell receptor beta chains drawn from one sample of a study of shared clonotypes between healthy human individuals. Here immunoSEQ multiplex PCR was the method, and the copy in TCRdb shows in-frame clones only, minus some. The repertoire includes about 1 million clones, 75% to 85% of them detected once, and under 0.6% sits in the top ten. Source material: memory CD4+ T cells from PBMCs. These receptor sequences come from a man between 18 and 35 years old in good health. Some clones in this sample may be carry-over from other donors' samples. CDR3s include the opening cysteine and the closing phenylalanine or tryptophan. D genes are given only for firm matches. Clone size is not always given. Where it is, it says once, few, many or a class for expanded clones.

TRBJ2-5	TRBD1	.	TRBV11-2	TGTGCCAGCAGCTTATACAGGGCAGGGGGCGCGGAGACCCAGTACTTC	CASSLYRAGGAETQYF
TRBJ1-5	.	few	TRBV25-1	TGTGCCAGCAGAGGCGGCATTGGCAATCAGCCCCAGCATTTT	CASRGGIGNQPQHF
TRBJ2-3	TRBD2	.	TRBV11-3	TGTGCCAGCAGCTGGGGCTTTGGCGGGAGGAATGGAGATACGCAGTATTTT	CASSWGFGGRNGDTQYF
TRBJ1-1	.	.	TRBV7-9	TGTGCCAGCTCCCGGCCGGACGCCGGGGGCACTGAAGCTTTCTTT	CASSRPDAGGTEAFF
TRBJ2-2	.	.	TRBV5-4	TGTGCCAGCAGCAACCCACGCGGGAAGAACACCGGGGAGCTGTTTTTT	CASSNPRGKNTGELFF
TRBJ2-2	TRBD2	.	TRBV9	TGTGCCAGCACCCCCCGGGAGGGCACCGGGGAGCTGTTTTTT	CASTPREGTGELFF
TRBJ1-4	.	.	TRBV7-8	TGTGCCAGCAGCTTAGGGCAGGGTAATGAAAAACTGTTTTTT	CASSLGQGNEKLFF
TRBJ1-1	.	.	TRBV14	TGTGCCAGCAGCCAAGGATGGGAAGTAAGTGAAGCTTTCTTT	CASSQGWEVSEAFF
TRBJ2-1	TRBD2	.	TRBV11-1	TGTGCCAGCAGCTCCACTAGCGGGAGGGCCAATGAGCAGTTCTTC	CASSSTSGRANEQFF
TRBJ2-1	.	.	TRBV11-3	TGTGCCAGCCCGGCTTACAATGAGCAGTTCTTC	CASPAYNEQFF
TRBJ1-2	.	.	TRBV5-1	TGCGCCAGCAGTGGCGGGTTTAAAGGGGCCACCTTC	CASSGGFKGATF
TRBJ2-5	TRBD1	few	TRBV10-3	TGTGCCATCAGTTCCGGGACAGGGGTACAAGAGACCCAGTACTTC	CAISSGTGVQETQYF
TRBJ1-4	.	.	TRBV11-2	TGTGCCAGCAGCTCCGGACCAAAACTGTTTTTT	CASSSGPKLFF
TRBJ1-1	.	.	TRBV6-5	TGTGCCAGCAGTTACGCTGTTCGACCCAACACTGAAGCTTTCTTT	CASSYAVRPNTEAFF
TRBJ2-5	.	.	TRBV29-1	TGCAGCGTTGGGGCCATGACAGTGGGACCCCAGTACTTC	CSVGAMTVGPQYF
TRBJ2-1	TRBD2	.	TRBV4-3	TGCGCCAGCAGCCATGGGGGAGGGACTGAGCAGTTCTTC	CASSHGGGTEQFF
TRBJ2-1	.	.	TRBV4-2	TGTGCCAGCAGCCAAGTACGGGGAGGCGGGATGGATAATGAGCAGTTCTTC	CASSQVRGGGMDNEQFF
TRBJ2-6	.	once	TRBV4-2	TGTGCCAGCAGCTTCCGGGACACGAGCTCTGGGGCCAACGTCCTGACTTTC	CASSFRDTSSGANVLTF
TRBJ1-6	TRBD1	few	TRBV2	TGTGCCAGCAGACCCGGGACAGGGGAGAATTCACCCCTCCACTTT	CASRPGTGENSPLHF
TRBJ2-3	.	.	TRBV5-1	TGCGCCAGCAGCCCGGGGGGCGGGACGGTTTCAGATACGCAGTATTTT	CASSPGGGTVSDTQYF
TRBJ2-7	TRBD2	.	TRBV2	TGTGCCAGCCGACTAGCGGGAGCCTTCGAGCAGTACTTC	CASRLAGAFEQYF
TRBJ1-4	.	once	TRBV5-1	TGCGCCAGCAGCCTGGGACCGTTAGGCGAACTGTTTTTT	CASSLGPLGELFF
TRBJ1-1	.	once	TRBV5-1	TGCGCCAGCAGCTACGGGACGGACACTGAAGCTTTCTTT	CASSYGTDTEAFF
TRBJ2-7	.	.	TRBV27	TGTGCCAGCAGCCCCGGGAAGACCTACGAGCAGTACTTC	CASSPGKTYEQYF
TRBJ2-7	.	.	TRBV7-3	TGTGCCAGCAGCTTAACGGCCCTTGGCGCCTACGAGCAGTACTTC	CASSLTALGAYEQYF
TRBJ1-2	.	.	TRBV28	TGTGCCAGCAGTCCCAACCCCAGAAAATATGGCTACACCTTC	CASSPNPRKYGYTF
TRBJ1-5	.	.	TRBV29-1	TGCAGCGTTGCGGCCGGCACCGGGGATCAGCCCCAGCATTTT	CSVAAGTGDQPQHF
TRBJ2-5	TRBD2	many	TRBV14	TGTGCCAGCAGCCCGAAGCGGGAGGGCACAGAGACCCAGTACTTC	CASSPKREGTETQYF
TRBJ2-3	.	.	TRBV5-1	TGCGCCAGCAGGCTACAGGGCCCGAGCACAGATACGCAGTATTTT	CASRLQGPSTDTQYF
TRBJ2-5	.	once	TRBV28	TGTGCCAGCACCACGGCGGGGTCATGGGAGACCCAGTACTTC	CASTTAGSWETQYF
TRBJ1-1	.	.	TRBV10-3	TGTGCCATATCAAATACGGGCACTGAAGCTTTCTTT	CAISNTGTEAFF
TRBJ1-2	TRBD1	.	TRBV7-2	TGTGCCAGCAGCTGGGGACAGGGGTATGGCTACACCTTC	CASSWGQGYGYTF
TRBJ2-7	.	.	TRBV11-2	TGTGCCAGCAGCTTGAGCCTACCGGGACTGCGGCCCATCTCCTACGAGCAGTACTTC	CASSLSLPGLRPISYEQYF
TRBJ2-2	.	.	TRBV5-1	TGCGCCAGCAGCCCCCGGTCCCAAACGAACACCGGGGAGCTGTTTTTT	CASSPRSQTNTGELFF
TRBJ2-1	.	.	TRBV5-1	TGCGCCAGCAGCCAAAGGACCGGGAGCTCCTACAATGAGCAGTTCTTC	CASSQRTGSSYNEQFF
TRBJ2-5	.	few	TRBV11-2	TGTGCCAGCAGCTTTATAGGACAAGAGACCCAGTACTTC	CASSFIGQETQYF
TRBJ2-1	TRBD2	.	TRBV5-4	TGTGCCAGCAGCTTTAAGCTAGCGGGGGGAGGAGAGCAGTTCTTC	CASSFKLAGGGEQFF
TRBJ2-6	.	.	TRBV19	TGTGCCAGTAGTACGGCAGGGACCCCTGGGGCCAACGTCCTGACTTTC	CASSTAGTPGANVLTF
TRBJ2-7	TRBD2	.	TRBV5-5	TGTGCCAGCAGCCGGGGGGCAACTGGACTAGCGGGATTCGAGCAGTACTTC	CASSRGATGLAGFEQYF
TRBJ2-3	TRBD1	.	TRBV5-1	TGCGCCAGCGCCGGACAGGGCTCAGATACGCAGTATTTT	CASAGQGSDTQYF
TRBJ1-5	TRBD1	.	TRBV6-1	TGTGCCAGCAGGGACAGGCCGGTCGCCGGTCAGCCCCAGCATTTT	CASRDRPVAGQPQHF